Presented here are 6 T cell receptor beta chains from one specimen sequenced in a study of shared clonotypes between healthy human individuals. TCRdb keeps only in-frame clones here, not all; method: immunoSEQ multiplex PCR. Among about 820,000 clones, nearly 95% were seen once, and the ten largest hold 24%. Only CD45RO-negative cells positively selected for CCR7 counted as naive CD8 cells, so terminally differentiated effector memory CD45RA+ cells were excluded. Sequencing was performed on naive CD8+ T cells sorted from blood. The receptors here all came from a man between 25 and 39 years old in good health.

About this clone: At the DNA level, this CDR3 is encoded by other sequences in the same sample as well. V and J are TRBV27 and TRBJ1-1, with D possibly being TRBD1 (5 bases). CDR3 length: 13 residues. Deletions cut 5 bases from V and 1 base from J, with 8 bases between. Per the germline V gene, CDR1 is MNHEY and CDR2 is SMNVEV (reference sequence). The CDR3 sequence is CASSLTANTEAFF. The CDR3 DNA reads TGTGCCAGCAGTCTGACAGCGAACACTGAAGCTTTCTTT.

In DNA, the CDR3 is TGTGCCAGCAGCTATCTAGGAGGCACAGATACGCAGTATTTT. Its translation is CASSYLGGTDTQYF. The gene calls are TRBV11-2 and TRBJ2-3; D is undetermined. There are 14 residues in the CDR3. Trimming stripped 4 bases from V and 1 base from J, with 9 bases between. Per germline, CDR1 SGHAT and CDR2 FQNNGV.

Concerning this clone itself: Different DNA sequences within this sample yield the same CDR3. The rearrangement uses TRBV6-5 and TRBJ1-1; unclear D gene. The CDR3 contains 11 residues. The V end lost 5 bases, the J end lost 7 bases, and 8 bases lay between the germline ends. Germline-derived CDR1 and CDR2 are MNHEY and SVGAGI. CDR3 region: CASSLGIEAFF. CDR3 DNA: TGTGCCAGCAGTCTGGGGATTGAAGCTTTCTTT.

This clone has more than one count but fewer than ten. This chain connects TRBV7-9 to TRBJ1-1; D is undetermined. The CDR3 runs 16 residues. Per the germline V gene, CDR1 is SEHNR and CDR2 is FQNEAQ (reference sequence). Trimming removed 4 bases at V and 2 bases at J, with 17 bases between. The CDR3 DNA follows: TGTGCCAGCAGCTCTTCGGTGGAGGTCCTCAACACTGAAGCTTTCTTT. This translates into CASSSSVEVLNTEAFF.

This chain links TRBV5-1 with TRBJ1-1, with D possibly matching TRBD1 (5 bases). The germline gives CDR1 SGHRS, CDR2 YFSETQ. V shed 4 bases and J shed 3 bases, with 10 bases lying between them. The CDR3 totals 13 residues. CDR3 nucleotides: TGCGCCAGCAGCGCTCCGGGGGACACTGAAGCTTTCTTT. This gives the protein CASSAPGDTEAFF. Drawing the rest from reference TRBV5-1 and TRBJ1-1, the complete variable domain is KAGVTQTPRYLIKTRGQQVTLSCSPISGHRSVSWYQQTPGQGLQFLFEYFSETQRNKGNFPGRFSGRQFSNSRSEMNVSTLELGDSALYLCASSAPGDTEAFFGQGTRLTVV.

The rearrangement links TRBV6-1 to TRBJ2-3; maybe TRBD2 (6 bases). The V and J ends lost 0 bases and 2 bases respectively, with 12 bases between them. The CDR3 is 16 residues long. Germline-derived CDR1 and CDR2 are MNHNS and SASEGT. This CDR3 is CASSEAAAGYTDTQYF. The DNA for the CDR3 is TGTGCCAGCAGTGAAGCCGCGGCGGGGTACACAGATACGCAGTATTTT.